This T cell receptor (beta chain) was obtained from a study of blood T cell repertoires in COVID-19. Overall study context: Sites across the United States, Italy and Spain contributed samples from acute and convalescent COVID-19.

This CDR3 has 13 residues. From germline, CDR1 is SGHTA and CDR2 FQGNSA. V lost 2 bases and J 5 bases, leaving 9 bases between the germline ends. As handled by the study authors: Amplified reference gene primers provided the basis for estimating nucleated cell counts. Clones were sequenced by immunoSEQ multiplex PCR, and TCRdb holds only the in-frame ones, with some missing. The DNA gave D and trimming, while V, J and clone size come from that table. The table lists about 120,000 clones, 80% to 90% of them singletons. The clonotype was recovered from a human donor in a cohort sampled during active COVID-19. The source material was peripheral blood. The chain links TRBV7-2 to TRBJ1-1, with a weak D call TRBD1 (5 bases). CDR3 nucleotide sequence: TGTGCCAGCAGCTTAAGGAAGGGGACTGAAGCTTTCTTT. Protein sequence: CASSLRKGTEAFF.